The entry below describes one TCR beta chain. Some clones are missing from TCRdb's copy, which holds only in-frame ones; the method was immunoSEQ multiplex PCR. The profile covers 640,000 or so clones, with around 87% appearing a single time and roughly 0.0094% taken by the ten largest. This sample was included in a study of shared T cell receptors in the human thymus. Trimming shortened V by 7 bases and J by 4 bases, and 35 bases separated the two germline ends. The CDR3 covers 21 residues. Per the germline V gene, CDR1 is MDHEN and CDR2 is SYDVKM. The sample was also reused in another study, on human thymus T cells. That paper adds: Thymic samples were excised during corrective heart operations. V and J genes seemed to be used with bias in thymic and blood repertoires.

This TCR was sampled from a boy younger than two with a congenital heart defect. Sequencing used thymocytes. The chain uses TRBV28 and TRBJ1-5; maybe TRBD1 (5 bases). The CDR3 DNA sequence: TGTGCCAGCACCCAGTCACATCGTAGCTCCGTGGGGGGAGGAGAGAATCAGCCCCAGCATTTT. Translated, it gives CASTQSHRSSVGGGENQPQHF.